These T cell receptor beta chains were read from a single sample in a study of shared clonotypes between healthy human individuals. Profiling relied on immunoSEQ multiplex PCR, and the TCRdb table lists in-frame clones only, not all of them. The data contain 2 million or so clones, roughly 94% of them singletons. Sequencing input: naive CD8+ T cells sorted from blood. Every receptor here comes from a man younger than 30 in good health. Both conserved end residues are part of each CDR3. D genes are given only for firm matches. Only some rows state a clone size, as once, few, many or a class for expanded clones.

j_gene | abundance | len | d_gene | v_gene | CDR3nt | CDR3aa
TRBJ2-7 | . | 13 | . | TRBV6-5 | TGTGCCAGCAGTAACCTCGGACAGCCCGAGCAGTACTTC | CASSNLGQPEQYF
TRBJ1-5 | . | 14 | . | TRBV28 | TGTGCCAGCAGTTTAGAACAGGGAGGTCAGCCCCAGCATTTT | CASSLEQGGQPQHF
TRBJ2-5 | . | 15 | . | TRBV2 | TGTGCCAGCAGCCGATCCCTTTCAAGTGTGGAGACCCAGTACTTC | CASSRSLSSVETQYF
TRBJ2-3 | . | 15 | . | TRBV19 | TGTGCCAGTAGTCCCCACCCCTCGGGCACAGATACGCAGTATTTT | CASSPHPSGTDTQYF
TRBJ1-2 | . | 13 | . | TRBV6-5 | TGTGCCAGCAGTTACGGGGGGGGCGATGGCTACACCTTC | CASSYGGGDGYTF
TRBJ1-4 | . | 16 | TRBD1 | TRBV19 | TGTGCCAGTAGTATAGTACGGGACAGGAGTAATGAAAAACTGTTTTTT | CASSIVRDRSNEKLFF
TRBJ1-1 | . | 10 | . | TRBV6-6 | TGTGCCAGCACCTCCTCATGGGCTTTCTTT | CASTSSWAFF
TRBJ1-2 | . | 15 | . | TRBV7-9 | TGTGCCAGCAGCCAAGAGGACTCTAACCACTATGGCTACACCTTC | CASSQEDSNHYGYTF
TRBJ2-5 | . | 16 | TRBD2 | TRBV28 | TGTGCCAGCAGTTTAATGGGACTAGCGGACCAAGAGACCCAGTACTTC | CASSLMGLADQETQYF
TRBJ2-7 | . | 15 | TRBD1 | TRBV4-1 | TGCGCCAGCAGCTTTCGACAGGGGAGTGACTACGAGCAGTACTTC | CASSFRQGSDYEQYF
TRBJ2-3 | . | 15 | TRBD1 | TRBV7-9 | TGTGCCAGCAGCTCTGGACAGGGTATATCAGATACGCAGTATTTT | CASSSGQGISDTQYF
TRBJ2-5 | . | 20 | TRBD2 | TRBV4-3 | TGCGCCAGCAGCCAAGATCTGGGTGCTGCGGGAGAAGGATGGGGGGAGACCCAGTACTTC | CASSQDLGAAGEGWGETQYF
TRBJ2-7 | . | 13 | . | TRBV7-9 | TGTGCCAGCAGCTTAGAACAGGGAAGGGAGCAGTACTTC | CASSLEQGREQYF
TRBJ1-1 | . | 11 | . | TRBV20-1 | TGCAGTGCTAGGGACAGCCCTGAAGCTTTCTTT | CSARDSPEAFF
TRBJ2-1 | . | 15 | TRBD2 | TRBV5-4 | TGTGCCAGCAGCCCACTAGCGGGGCTGGGGAATGAGCAGTTCTTC | CASSPLAGLGNEQFF
TRBJ2-1 | . | 18 | TRBD2 | TRBV10-3 | TGTGCCATCAGTGAGTCCAAGACAGCTAGCGGGATAGTTCATGAGCAGTTCTTC | CAISESKTASGIVHEQFF
TRBJ2-5 | once | 14 | . | TRBV7-9 | TGTGCCAGCAGTCATGGACAGACACAAGAGACCCAGTACTTC | CASSHGQTQETQYF
TRBJ1-2 | . | 13 | . | TRBV5-6 | TGTGCCAGCAGCCTGATCCCTAACTATGGCTACACCTTC | CASSLIPNYGYTF
TRBJ1-1 | once | 16 | . | TRBV4-2 | TGTGCCAGCAGCCACCAATTGGACAGCGGGAACACTGAAGCTTTCTTT | CASSHQLDSGNTEAFF
TRBJ1-1 | . | 13 | . | TRBV7-9 | TGTGCCAGCCGACCGGCGATGAACACTGAAGCTTTCTTT | CASRPAMNTEAFF
TRBJ2-7 | . | 13 | TRBD2 | TRBV5-4 | TGTGCCAGCAGCCCTAGCGGGGGGGACGAGCAGTACTTC | CASSPSGGDEQYF
TRBJ2-2 | . | 13 | TRBD2 | TRBV5-1 | TGCGCCAGTGGGACTAGGGCCACCGGGGAGCTGTTTTTT | CASGTRATGELFF
TRBJ2-7 | once | 14 | . | TRBV7-9 | TGTGCCAGCAGCTTCCCGGCAGGGCGAAACGAGCAGTACTTC | CASSFPAGRNEQYF
TRBJ2-1 | . | 13 | . | TRBV13 | TGTGCCAGCAGCTTAGCGGGGTACAATGAGCAGTTCTTC | CASSLAGYNEQFF
TRBJ2-7 | . | 15 | TRBD1 | TRBV5-1 | TGCGCCAGCAGCTTGACCGGACAGGGAACCTACGAGCAGTACTTC | CASSLTGQGTYEQYF
TRBJ1-4 | once | 14 | TRBD1 | TRBV5-1 | TGCGCCAGCAGCTACGGGACAGGGGATGAAAAACTGTTTTTT | CASSYGTGDEKLFF
TRBJ1-2 | . | 13 | . | TRBV28 | TGTGCCAGCAGTTTTGGAGGCGGGGAGGGCTACACCTTC | CASSFGGGEGYTF
TRBJ2-2 | . | 14 | . | TRBV4-1 | TGCGCCAGCAGCCAAGATAGGAACACCGGGGAGCTGTTTTTT | CASSQDRNTGELFF
TRBJ1-5 | . | 14 | . | TRBV6-6 | TGTGCCAGCAGAACCTGGGACATCCGACAGCCCCAGCATTTT | CASRTWDIRQPQHF
TRBJ2-2 | . | 12 | . | TRBV5-1 | TGCGCCTCGGAGGGGTACACCGGGGAGCTGTTTTTT | CASEGYTGELFF
TRBJ2-7 | . | 14 | TRBD1 | TRBV6-6 | TGTGCCAGCAGTCTCTGGGACAGTTCCTACGAGCAGTACTTC | CASSLWDSSYEQYF
TRBJ2-7 | . | 13 | TRBD1 | TRBV5-6 | TGTGCCAGCAGCTTCGGGACAGGGGACGAGCAGTACTTC | CASSFGTGDEQYF
TRBJ2-7 | . | 16 | . | TRBV6-5 | TGTGCCAGCAGTTCCCCGACCAGGTTGGGGACCTACGAGCAGTACTTC | CASSSPTRLGTYEQYF
TRBJ1-2 | . | 11 | . | TRBV6-1 | TGTGCCAGCAGTGTAATGGGGGGCTACACCTTC | CASSVMGGYTF
TRBJ2-5 | . | 16 | TRBD2 | TRBV7-9 | TGTGCCAGCAGCACCGGGACTAGCGGTTACCAAGAGACCCAGTACTTC | CASSTGTSGYQETQYF
TRBJ2-7 | . | 14 | . | TRBV7-9 | TGTGCCAGCAGCTTACTGGGCAGTTCCTACGAGCAGTACTTC | CASSLLGSSYEQYF
TRBJ2-7 | few | 15 | . | TRBV4-3 | TGCGCCAGCAGCCAAGAGTGGCAGGGAAGTTACGAGCAGTACTTC | CASSQEWQGSYEQYF
TRBJ2-3 | . | 18 | TRBD2 | TRBV2 | TGTGCCAGCAGTGAAGAAGTTCTAACTAGCGGGGGTAAAAATACGCAGTATTTT | CASSEEVLTSGGKNTQYF
TRBJ2-2 | . | 16 | . | TRBV10-2 | TGCGCCAGCAGTGAGGGTCGACCAGGCGACCCCGGGGAGCTGTTTTTT | CASSEGRPGDPGELFF